This TCR beta chain stems from a study of blood T cell repertoires in COVID-19. The V and J ends lost 7 bases and 7 bases respectively, with 13 bases between them. CDR3 length equals 13 residues. Germline V lookup: CDR1 KGHDR, CDR2 SFDVKD. Participant age was about 18 to 89 years, and participants resided in 20 to 30 US areas. Cohorts were based on clinical histories the participants reported. Sequencing used immunoSEQ multiplex PCR; TCRdb keeps in-frame clones, though not all of them. The table includes about 200,000 clones, 85% detected once. The sequence derives from a man aged 40-49 years who had recovered from COVID-19. V and J are TRBV24-1 and TRBJ2-1; tentative D call: TRBD1 (6 bases). Sequenced: PBMCs or T cells enriched from blood (not recorded which). CDR3 sequence: CATRARQGNEQFF. In DNA, the CDR3 is TGTGCCACCAGGGCTCGCCAGGGGAATGAGCAGTTCTTC.